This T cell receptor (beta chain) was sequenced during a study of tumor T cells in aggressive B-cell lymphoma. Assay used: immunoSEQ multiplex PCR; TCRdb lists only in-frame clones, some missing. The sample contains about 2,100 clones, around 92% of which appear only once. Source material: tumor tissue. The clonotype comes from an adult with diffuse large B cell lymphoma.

For the CDR3, the DNA is TGCGCCATTGGGATCGACAGCTACTCCTACGAGCAGTACTTC. Its translation: CAIGIDSYSYEQYF. V and J are TRBV23-1 and TRBJ2-7, with D perhaps matching TRBD1 (5 bases). TRBV23-1 is an ORF, with its function uncertain. The CDR3 totals 14 residues. V lost 10 bases, J lost 0 bases, and 16 bases lay in between.